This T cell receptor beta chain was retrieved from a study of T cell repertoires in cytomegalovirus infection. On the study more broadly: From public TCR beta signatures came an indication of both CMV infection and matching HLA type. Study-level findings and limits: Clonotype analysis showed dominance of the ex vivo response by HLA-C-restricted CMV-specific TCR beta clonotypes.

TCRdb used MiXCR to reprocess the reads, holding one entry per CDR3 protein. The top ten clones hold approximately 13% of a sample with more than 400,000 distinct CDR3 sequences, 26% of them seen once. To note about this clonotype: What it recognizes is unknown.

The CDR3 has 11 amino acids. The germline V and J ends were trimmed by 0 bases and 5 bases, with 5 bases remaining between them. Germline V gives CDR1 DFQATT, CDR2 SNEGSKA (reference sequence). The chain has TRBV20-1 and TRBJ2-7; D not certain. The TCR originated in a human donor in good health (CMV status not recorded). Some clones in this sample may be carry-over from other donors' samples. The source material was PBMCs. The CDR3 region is CSARDRDEQYF. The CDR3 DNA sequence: TGCAGTGCTAGAGATCGGGACGAGCAGTACTTC.